Following are 9 T cell receptor beta chains from one sample sequenced in a study of beta chain features in type 1 diabetes. Expressed TCRB transcripts were sequenced because the isolated RNA had all been reverse transcribed beforehand. Data came from immunoSEQ multiplex PCR; TCRdb stores just in-frame clones and leaves some out. Of about 140,000 clones listed, less than 8.5% are singletons. The sample was central memory CD4+ T cells from blood. The receptor source for this set is a woman in her twenties or thirties in good health.

The chain recombines TRBV18 with TRBJ2-2; TRBD2 matches 13 bases. This CDR3 has 15 residues. Germline V gene lookup returns CDR1 KGHSH and CDR2 LQKENI. Trimming removed 10 bases from V and 4 bases from J; junction bases left unmatched: 6. This CDR3 reads CATGTSGTVTGELFF. As DNA, the CDR3 is TGTGCCACCGGGACTAGCGGGACGGTCACCGGGGAGCTGTTTTTT.

Only one count was recorded for this clone. The chain carries TRBV2 and TRBJ2-2; 9 bases fit TRBD2. CDR3 length: 14 amino acids. Germline V lookup: CDR1 SNHLY, CDR2 FYNNEI. The J segment lost 4 bases and the V segment lost 7 bases, leaving 4 bases of the junction unmatched. CDR3 loop: CASKVSGSTGELFF. CDR3 nucleotides: TGTGCCAGCAAGGTTAGCGGGAGCACCGGGGAGCTGTTTTTT.

With regard to this clone: The junction differs from germline at one of its ends, possibly a read error. The chain recombines TRBV7-8 with TRBJ2-1; 8 nucleotides line up with TRBD2. This CDR3 has 15 residues. Germline CDR1 is SGHVS and CDR2 is FQNEAQ. The CDR3 DNA is TGTGCCAGCAGCCTAGCGGGCGTGAACTACAATGAGCAGTTCTTC. It is translated as CASSLAGVNYNEQFF.

The sample holds a few counts of this clone. The chain has TRBV2 and TRBJ2-4, with 12 bases that match TRBD1. The CDR3 length is 18 residues. V lost 7 bases, J lost 1 base, and 11 bases stayed unmatched. Germline V gives CDR1 SNHLY, CDR2 FYNNEI. The CDR3 loop reads CASKYSGQGASAKNIQYF. DNA for the CDR3: TGTGCCAGCAAATACTCGGGACAGGGGGCGTCGGCCAAAAACATTCAGTACTTC.

The V gene is TRBV7-9, the J gene TRBJ1-5; D uncertain. CDR1 is SEHNR, CDR2 FQNEAQ, per germline (reference sequence). Between the trimmed V and J ends, which lost 6 bases and 5 bases, there was a span of 11 bases. CDR3 length equals 13 residues. The CDR3 spells CASSLNGYQPQHF. The CDR3 nucleotides are TGTGCCAGCAGTTTAAACGGTTATCAGCCCCAGCATTTT. The variable domain in full, with the rest retrieved from reference TRBV7-9 and TRBJ1-5, is DTGVSQNPRHKITKRGQNVTFRCDPISEHNRLYWYRQTLGQGPEFLTYFQNEAQLEKSRLLSDRFSAERPKGSFSTLEIQRTEQGDSAMYLCASSLNGYQPQHFGDGTRLSIL.

This clone was picked up a small number of times. V gene TRBV4-2 combines with J gene TRBJ2-3; 13 nucleotides match TRBD2. J gave up 0 bases and V 2 bases, and 5 bases lay outside the gene matches. CDR1 is LGHNA and CDR2 is YNFKEQ in the germline V gene. The CDR3 has 18 amino acids. The CDR3 DNA reads as TGTGCCAGCAGCCAACAGGGGACTAGCGGGACTAGCACAGATACGCAGTATTTT. Its protein product is CASSQQGTSGTSTDTQYF.

This chain links TRBV5-1 with TRBJ2-7; 11 bases map to TRBD2. Germline V gives CDR1 SGHRS, CDR2 YFSETQ. The CDR3 is 18 residues long. V lost 4 bases and J lost 6; bases outside the gene matches: 18. CDR3 in amino acids: CASSRTGTSGSQGREQYF. In nucleotides, the CDR3 is TGCGCCAGCAGCCGAACCGGAACTAGCGGGAGTCAGGGTCGCGAGCAGTACTTC.

This chain links TRBV4-1 with TRBJ2-7; 9 bases align to TRBD1. This CDR3 contains 16 residues. Germline assignment: CDR1 MGHRA and CDR2 YSYEKL. V dropped 0 bases and J dropped 3; count of bases not matched to a gene: 6. As DNA, the CDR3 is TGCGCCAGCAGCCAAGATGGGGGACAGGGATTCTACGAGCAGTACTTC. Residues: CASSQDGGQGFYEQYF.

This clone has a handful of counts. The rearrangement uses TRBV7-2 and TRBJ2-3; the D is unclear. Germline CDR1 SGHTA, CDR2 FQGNSA. Between the trimmed V and J ends, which lost 5 bases and 2 bases, there was a span of 14 bases. The CDR3 covers 15 residues. The DNA of the CDR3 is TGTGCCAGCAGCCTAAGCCCCCAAAACACAGATACGCAGTATTTT. Translated, it gives CASSLSPQNTDTQYF.